This T cell receptor beta chain was sequenced for a study of cytomegalovirus exposure and HLA in healthy donors. Study details: Of over 300 genotyped donors, about 81% clustered with self-reported Caucasian donors. Study results and caveats: About 180 TCR beta chains were listed as cytomegalovirus-associated.

Regarding donors, all were healthy bone marrow donors. Regarding this clone: Its antigen is unknown.

CDR1 is SGHNT, CDR2 YYREEE, per germline (reference sequence). With 4 bases clipped from V and 1 base from J, the junction kept 1 base outside the gene matches. The CDR3 has 14 amino acids. Researchers ran the PCR with 60 Vbeta and 13 Jbeta primers. The assay was immunoSEQ multiplex PCR, and TCRdb's table has in-frame clones only and misses some. The sample shows about 160,000 clones, 80% to 85% of them seen only once. The TCR was taken from a man aged 18 to 29 in good health and CMV-seronegative. Sequenced input: PBMCs. This chain connects TRBV5-4 to TRBJ2-2; 7 bases line up with TRBD2. CDR3 sequence reads: CASSPGGNTGELFF. The CDR3, as DNA: TGTGCCAGCAGCCCGGGGGGGAACACCGGGGAGCTGTTTTTT.